The 29 T cell receptor beta chains below come from one sample, sequenced in a study of shared clonotypes between healthy human individuals (dated by TCRdb to 2018 to 2021). The library relied on the immunoSEQ multiplex PCR assay. TCRdb retrieved this table from immuneACCESS and kept in-frame rearrangements only. Not all clones are present; in checked studies, unresolved V genes account for under half, and no reason is known for the remainder. Here the sample has over 700,000 clones; over 55% occur a single time. The top ten clonotypes cover around 1.7% of the sample. The sample comprised memory CD4+ T cells sorted from blood. The cell subset or site tag for this specimen amounts to: CD45RA-negative fraction. The receptors originated from a woman in her twenties or thirties in good health.

The rearrangement uses TRBV18 and TRBJ1-5, with D hard to call. With 6 bases removed from V and 0 bases from J, the gap between germline ends came to 12 bases. This CDR3 region has 15 residues. Germline V gene lookup returns CDR1 KGHSH and CDR2 LQKENI. CDR3 sequence: CASSSAASSNQPQHF. The CDR3 DNA sequence: TGTGCCAGCTCTTCAGCAGCCTCTAGCAATCAGCCCCAGCATTTT.

This clone has more than one count but fewer than ten. Different DNA sequences within this sample yield the same CDR3. J is TRBJ2-1 and V is TRBV5-1; D perhaps matches TRBD2 (6 bases). Germline V gene data show CDR1 as SGHRS and CDR2 as YFSETQ. CDR3 length: 15 residues. The V and J ends lost 0 bases and 0 bases respectively, with 7 bases between them. The CDR3: CASSLASASYNEQFF. DNA for the CDR3: TGCGCCAGCAGCTTGGCTAGCGCCTCCTACAATGAGCAGTTCTTC.

The chain combines TRBV6-5 with TRBJ2-1; no definite D call. The CDR3 extends over 16 amino acids. Trimming removed 0 bases at V and 4 bases at J, with 13 bases between. Germline V lookup: CDR1 MNHEY, CDR2 SVGAGI. The CDR3 DNA sequence: TGTGCCAGCAGTTACTCAGACGGACGAAATTACAATGAGCAGTTCTTC. This encodes CASSYSDGRNYNEQFF.

The V and J genes are TRBV5-1 and TRBJ1-4; 7 bases fit TRBD1. CDR3 length: 14 residues. Germline V gives CDR1 SGHRS, CDR2 YFSETQ. V was clipped by 4 bases and J by 6 bases; unmatched bases: 6. This chain's CDR3 is CASSLSGQHEKLFF. The CDR3 bases are TGCGCCAGCAGCCTTTCGGGACAGCATGAAAAACTGTTTTTT.

In this sample, this clone turned up a few times. V and J are TRBV6-4 and TRBJ2-1; TRBD2 matches 10 bases. The junction had 12 bases not matched to a gene; V was cut back by 3 bases and J by 7 bases. Per the germline V gene, CDR1 is MRHNA and CDR2 is SNTAGT. The CDR3 spans 17 residues. The CDR3 DNA reads as TGTGCCAGCAGTGAGGTGTATCGGAGCGGGAGGGCGAATGAGCAGTTCTTC. Its protein product is CASSEVYRSGRANEQFF.

The chain joins TRBV6-4 to TRBJ2-2, with 9 bases matching TRBD1. V shed 4 bases and J 4 bases; nucleotides not matched to a gene: 7. The CDR3 contains 16 residues. CDR1 and CDR2 (germline): MRHNA, SNTAGT. The DNA of the CDR3 is TGTGCCAGCAGTGGTACAGGGGGCGCATCCACCGGGGAGCTGTTTTTT. It codes for CASSGTGGASTGELFF.

In regard to this clone: One base away lies a much larger clone, so this may be a sequencing read error. This sample includes further DNA sequences coding for the same CDR3. CDR3 in DNA: TGTGCCAGCAGTGGGACAGGCGGCAATCAGCCCCAGCATTTT. Translating it yields CASSGTGGNQPQHF. This sequence joins TRBV2 and TRBJ1-5; 7 bases align to TRBD1. This CDR3 is 14 amino acids long. J gave up 2 bases and V 4 bases, and 2 bases lay outside the gene matches. Germline-derived CDR1 and CDR2 are SNHLY and FYNNEI.

The chain has TRBV6-1 and TRBJ2-3, with 8 bases lining up with TRBD2. Trimming at V came to 10 bases and at J to 4 bases, leaving 10 bases not matched to a gene. CDR1 is MNHNS, CDR2 SASEGT, per germline. CDR3 length: 14 amino acids. The CDR3 here is CATGSSGTPDTQYF. The CDR3 nucleotides are TGTGCCACCGGGAGTAGCGGGACCCCAGATACGCAGTATTTT.

This chain links TRBV5-1 with TRBJ1-2; tentatively, D is TRBD1 (5 bases). This CDR3 comprises 13 residues. The ends were cut back, 5 bases at V and 2 bases at J, with 10 bases in the middle. Germline CDR1 is SGHRS and CDR2 is YFSETQ. The CDR3 DNA follows: TGCGCCAGCAGTTTCACAGGAAACTATGGCTACACCTTC. Translation gives CASSFTGNYGYTF.

The J gene is TRBJ2-1, the V gene TRBV5-1, with D perhaps matching TRBD1 (5 bases). There are 17 residues in the CDR3. Deletions cut 0 bases from V and 3 bases from J, with 16 bases between. The V gene's germline CDR1 is SGHRS and CDR2 YFSETQ. Here the CDR3 DNA reads TGCGCCAGCAGCTTGGTGTCTGTGGACACCTACTACAATGAGCAGTTCTTC. Amino acids: CASSLVSVDTYYNEQFF.

There are a few counts of this clone. V and J are TRBV7-6 and TRBJ2-7; either TRBD1 or TRBD2 may supply D (10 bases each). Per the germline V gene, CDR1 is SGHVS and CDR2 is FNYEAQ. The CDR3 sequence is 22 residues long. V lost 5 bases to trimming and J lost 0 bases, with 35 bases between them. Here the CDR3 DNA reads TGTGCCAGCAGCCTGGGACAGGGGCGACAGGGACTAGCGTTGACTAGCTCCTACGAGCAGTACTTC. Protein sequence: CASSLGQGRQGLALTSSYEQYF.

The chain links TRBV11-2 to TRBJ2-6, with D perhaps TRBD2 (6 bases). CDR1 is SGHAT and CDR2 is FQNNGV in the germline V gene. V lost 6 bases to trimming and J lost 0 bases, with 12 bases between them. The CDR3 spans 16 residues. Here the CDR3 reads CASRSGVYSGANVLTF. In DNA, the CDR3 is TGTGCCAGCAGATCGGGAGTTTACTCTGGGGCCAACGTCCTGACTTTC. Combining the CDR3 with reference TRBV11-2 and TRBJ2-6 gives the whole variable domain EAGVAQSPRYKIIEKRQSVAFWCNPISGHATLYWYQQILGQGPKLLIQFQNNGVVDDSQLPKDRFSAERLKGVDSTLKIQPAKLEDSAVYLCASRSGVYSGANVLTFGAGSRLTVL.

The genes are TRBV4-1 and TRBJ2-3, with 7 bases fitting TRBD1. V lost 1 base, J lost 8 bases, and 12 bases stayed unmatched. The CDR3 spans 16 residues. The germline CDR1 and CDR2 sequences are MGHRA and YSYEKL. The CDR3 bases are TGCGCCAGCAGCCAAGGATCGGGACAGCGAACGGGTACGCAGTATTTT. Translated: CASSQGSGQRTGTQYF.

This rearrangement joins TRBV19 to TRBJ2-1; D remains unclear. The CDR3 consists of 12 residues. The V end was cut by 9 bases, the J end by 2 bases, with 8 bases between. CDR1 LNHDA and CDR2 SQIVND come from the germline V gene (reference sequence). As DNA, the CDR3 is TGTGCCAGCGACGACACCTACAATGAGCAGTTCTTC. Translated, it gives CASDDTYNEQFF.

The V gene is TRBV5-8, the J gene TRBJ1-5; 7 bases are shared with TRBD1. This CDR3 has 14 residues. V lost 4 bases, J lost 6 bases, and 7 bases stayed unmatched. The germline V gene has CDR1 SGHTS and CDR2 YDEGEE. The CDR3 region has the DNA TGTGCCAGCAGCGTAGGGACAGCATTTCAGCCCCAGCATTTT. This encodes CASSVGTAFQPQHF.

The chain carries TRBV11-3 and TRBJ2-1, with D possibly being TRBD1 (6 bases). Trimming cost V 5 bases and J 4 bases, with 15 bases left between them. This CDR3 is 15 amino acids long. Germline CDR1 SGHNT, CDR2 YENEEA. The CDR3 loop is CASSERAGDYNEQFF. The CDR3 region has the DNA TGTGCCAGCAGCGAACGGGCAGGGGATTACAATGAGCAGTTCTTC.

This clone was counted only a few times. This CDR3 is also generated by other DNA sequences in the sample. V and J are TRBV14 and TRBJ2-5; D is unclear. V was clipped by 4 bases and J by 2 bases, with 2 bases between them. This CDR3 is 11 amino acids long. Per germline, CDR1 SGHDN and CDR2 FVKESK. The CDR3 is CASSRQETQYF. The CDR3 region has the DNA TGTGCCAGCAGCCGACAAGAGACCCAGTACTTC.

The V call is TRBV30, the J call TRBJ1-2; 9 nucleotides align to TRBD1. This CDR3 comprises 15 residues. Germline-derived CDR1 and CDR2 are GTSNPN and SVGIG (reference sequence). Trimming removed 2 bases from V and 4 bases from J; junction bases left unmatched: 8. As DNA, the CDR3 is TGTGCCTGGAGTTTTGGGGGGACAGGGACCTATGGCTACACCTTC. It translates to CAWSFGGTGTYGYTF. The variable domain in full, with the rest retrieved from reference TRBV30 and TRBJ1-2, is SQTIHQWPATLVQPVGSPLSLECTVEGTSNPNLYWYRQAAGRGLQLLFYSVGIGQISSEVPQNLSASRPQDRQFILSSKKLLLSDSGFYLCAWSFGGTGTYGYTFGSGTRLTVV.

The V gene is TRBV29-1, the J gene TRBJ2-3; 9 nucleotides align to TRBD2. Germline trimming cut 4 bases from V and 5 bases from J; bases unmatched to any gene: 1. The CDR3 is made up of 12 amino acids. In germline, CDR1 is SQVTM, CDR2 ANQGSEA. The CDR3 region has the DNA TGCAGCGTTGCGCGGGAGGGAGATACGCAGTATTTT. Amino acid sequence: CSVAREGDTQYF.

In DNA, the CDR3 is TGCAGCGCGGCCTCCGGGGAGTTCTACGAGCAGTACTTC. The encoded protein is CSAASGEFYEQYF. The rearrangement joins TRBV29-1 to TRBJ2-5; D perhaps matches TRBD2 (5 bases). Near its end, the DNA agrees better with TRBJ2-7, so the J call may be wrong. The CDR3 spans 13 residues. Germline assignment: CDR1 SQVTM and CDR2 ANQGSEA.

The rearrangement uses TRBV4-1 and TRBJ2-3; 9 bases are a match to TRBD2. Losses at the gene ends were 8 bases for V and 6 bases for J; bases not matched to a gene: 12. The CDR3 extends over 15 amino acids. Germline assignment: CDR1 MGHRA and CDR2 YSYEKL. The chain's CDR3 is CASRGLSGRLDTQYF. DNA of the CDR3: TGCGCCAGCCGAGGACTTAGCGGGAGATTGGATACGCAGTATTTT.

The CDR3 DNA reads as TGTGCCAGCAGCTTAGCCCAGGATAGCGCGCAGTATTTT. Translation: CASSLAQDSAQYF. The chain carries TRBV7-2 and TRBJ2-3, with D possibly being TRBD2 (5 bases). The V gene lost 0 bases and the J gene lost 10 bases, with 11 bases spanning the gap. CDR1 and CDR2 from the germline V gene are SGHTA and FQGNSA. The CDR3 is made up of 13 amino acids.

The chain is built from TRBV11-2 and TRBJ2-2, with D hard to call. The CDR3 totals 15 residues. Germline assignment: CDR1 SGHAT and CDR2 FQNNGV. Trimming pared 3 bases from V and 3 bases from J, leaving 11 bases between. The CDR3 spells CASSFGQLDTGELFF. The DNA for the CDR3 is TGTGCCAGCAGCTTTGGGCAGCTAGACACCGGGGAGCTGTTTTTT.

The chain has TRBV28 and TRBJ1-5; 8 bases line up with TRBD1. Unmatched junction bases numbered 2, after V lost 0 bases and J lost 1 base. CDR3 length: 16 residues. Germline CDR1 and CDR2: MDHEN and SYDVKM. In DNA form, the CDR3 reads TGTGCCAGCAGTTTATGGGGGACAGGCAGCAATCAGCCCCAGCATTTT. This codes for CASSLWGTGSNQPQHF.

This chain uses TRBV27 with TRBJ2-2; D perhaps matches TRBD1 (6 bases). V dropped 5 bases and J dropped 3 bases, with 13 bases sitting between them. The CDR3 length is 15 residues. Per the germline V gene, CDR1 is MNHEY and CDR2 is SMNVEV (reference sequence). The DNA for the CDR3 is TGTGCCAGCAGTAGCAGGGGTGCGGACACCGGGGAGCTGTTTTTT. Translating it yields CASSSRGADTGELFF.

For this clone: The sample contains more than one DNA sequence encoding this CDR3. This chain links TRBV5-4 with TRBJ2-4, with a possible D match to TRBD2 (5 bases). V was shortened by 4 bases and J by 0 bases, with 8 bases between the two germline ends. CDR3 length equals 14 residues. CDR1 is SGHNT, CDR2 YYREEE, per germline (reference sequence). DNA for the CDR3: TGTGCCAGCAGCCTAGCTGAAGCCAAAAACATTCAGTACTTC. Its translation: CASSLAEAKNIQYF.

This chain connects TRBV6-6 to TRBJ1-1; 9 bases map to TRBD1. The germline CDR1 and CDR2 sequences are MNHNY and SVGAGI (reference sequence). V lost 6 bases to trimming and J lost 3 bases; unmatched junction nucleotides: 5. The CDR3 has 14 residues. The CDR3 nucleotides are TGTGCCAGCAGCCTGGGACAGGGTCACACTGAAGCTTTCTTT. Translated, it gives CASSLGQGHTEAFF.

V gene TRBV28 combines with J gene TRBJ1-3; D perhaps matches TRBD1 (6 bases). V dropped 4 bases and J dropped 0 bases, with 10 bases sitting between them. Germline lookup yields CDR1 MDHEN and CDR2 SYDVKM. The length of the CDR3 is 15 residues. CDR3 bases: TGTGCCAGCAGTTCGGGGGGCGGCTCTGGAAACACCATATATTTT. The encoded protein is CASSSGGGSGNTIYF.

This clone was detected only once. The V and J genes are TRBV30 and TRBJ2-7, with TRBD1 as a possible D gene (5 bases). The CDR3 totals 12 residues. V lost 5 bases and J 0 bases, leaving 8 bases between the germline ends. Germline values: CDR1 GTSNPN, CDR2 SVGIG (reference sequence). In DNA, the CDR3 is TGTGCCTGGGGCGACAGCTCCTACGAGCAGTACTTC. Its translation: CAWGDSSYEQYF.